This TCR beta chain stems from a study of T-cell memory formation after mild COVID-19. Constant-segment primers and 5'RACE yielded cDNA libraries for TCR alpha and TCR beta, each carrying sample barcodes and UMIs. TCRdb called the 5' RACE reads again in MiXCR, with one record for every CDR3 protein. The table has some 290,000 distinct CDR3 sequences, about a sixth seen once. Study-level points and caveats: The CD4+ clones that contracted clustered mainly within CM and EM, and the CD8+ clones concentrated in EMRA.

The V gene end was trimmed by 5 bases and the J gene end by 0 bases; junction bases not matched to a gene: 4. Looked up from germline, CDR1 is SGHAT and CDR2 is FQNNGV. This CDR3 has 15 amino acids. As to this clonotype: The target antigen is unknown.

This TCR derives from a man younger than 35 who had mild COVID-19 (a few samples of this study predate the infection). Cell type and time point are not known. The genes are TRBV11-2 and TRBJ2-3, with 8 positions matching TRBD2. Sample: PBMCs or a T cell subset sorted from them (not recorded which). The chain's CDR3 is CASSIIAGSTDTQYF. The DNA for the CDR3 is TGTGCCAGCAGCATTATAGCGGGGAGCACAGATACGCAGTATTTT. The variable domain in full, with the rest retrieved from reference TRBV11-2 and TRBJ2-3, is EAGVAQSPRYKIIEKRQSVAFWCNPISGHATLYWYQQILGQGPKLLIQFQNNGVVDDSQLPKDRFSAERLKGVDSTLKIQPAKLEDSAVYLCASSIIAGSTDTQYFGPGTRLTVL.